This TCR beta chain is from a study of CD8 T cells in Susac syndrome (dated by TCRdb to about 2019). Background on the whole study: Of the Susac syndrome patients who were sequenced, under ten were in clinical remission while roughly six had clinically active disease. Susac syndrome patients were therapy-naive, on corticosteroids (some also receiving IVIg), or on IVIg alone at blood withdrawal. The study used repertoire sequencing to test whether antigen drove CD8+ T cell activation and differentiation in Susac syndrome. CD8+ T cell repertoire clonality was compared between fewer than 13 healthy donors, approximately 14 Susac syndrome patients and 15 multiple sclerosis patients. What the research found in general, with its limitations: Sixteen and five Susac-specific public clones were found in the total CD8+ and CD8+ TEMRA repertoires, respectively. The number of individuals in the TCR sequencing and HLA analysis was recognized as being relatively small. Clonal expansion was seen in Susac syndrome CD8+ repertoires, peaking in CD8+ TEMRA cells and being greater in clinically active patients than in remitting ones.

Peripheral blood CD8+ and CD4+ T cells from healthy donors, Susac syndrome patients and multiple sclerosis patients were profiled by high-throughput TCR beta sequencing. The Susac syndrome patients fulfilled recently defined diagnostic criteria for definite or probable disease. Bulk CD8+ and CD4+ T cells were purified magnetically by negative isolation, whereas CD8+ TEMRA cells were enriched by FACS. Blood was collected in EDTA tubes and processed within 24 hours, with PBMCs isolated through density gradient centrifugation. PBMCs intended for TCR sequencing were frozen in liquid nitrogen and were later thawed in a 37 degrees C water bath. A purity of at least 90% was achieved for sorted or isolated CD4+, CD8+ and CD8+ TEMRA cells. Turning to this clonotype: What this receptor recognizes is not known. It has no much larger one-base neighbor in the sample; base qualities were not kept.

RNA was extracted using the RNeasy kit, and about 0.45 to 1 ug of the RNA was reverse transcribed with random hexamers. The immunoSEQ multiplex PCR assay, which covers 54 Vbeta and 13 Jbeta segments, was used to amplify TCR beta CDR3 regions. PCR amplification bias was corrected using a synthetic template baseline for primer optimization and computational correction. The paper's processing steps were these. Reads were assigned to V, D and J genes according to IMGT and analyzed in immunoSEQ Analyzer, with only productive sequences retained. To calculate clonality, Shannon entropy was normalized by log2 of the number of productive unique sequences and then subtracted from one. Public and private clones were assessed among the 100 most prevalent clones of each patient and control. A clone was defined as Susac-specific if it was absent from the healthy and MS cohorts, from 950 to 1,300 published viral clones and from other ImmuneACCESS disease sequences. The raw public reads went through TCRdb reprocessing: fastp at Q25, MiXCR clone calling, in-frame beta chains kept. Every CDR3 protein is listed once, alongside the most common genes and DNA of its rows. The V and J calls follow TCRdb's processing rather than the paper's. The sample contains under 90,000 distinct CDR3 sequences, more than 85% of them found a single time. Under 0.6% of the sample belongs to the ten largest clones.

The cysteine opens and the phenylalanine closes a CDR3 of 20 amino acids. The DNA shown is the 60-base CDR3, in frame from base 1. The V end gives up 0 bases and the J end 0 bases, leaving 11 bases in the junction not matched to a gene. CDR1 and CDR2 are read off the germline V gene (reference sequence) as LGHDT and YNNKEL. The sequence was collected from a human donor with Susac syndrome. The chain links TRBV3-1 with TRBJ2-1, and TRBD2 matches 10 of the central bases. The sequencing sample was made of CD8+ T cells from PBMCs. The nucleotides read TGTGCCAGCAGCCAAGATATGGCAACTAGCGGGGTCCTCTCCTACAATGAGCAGTTCTTC. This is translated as CASSQDMATSGVLSYNEQFF.